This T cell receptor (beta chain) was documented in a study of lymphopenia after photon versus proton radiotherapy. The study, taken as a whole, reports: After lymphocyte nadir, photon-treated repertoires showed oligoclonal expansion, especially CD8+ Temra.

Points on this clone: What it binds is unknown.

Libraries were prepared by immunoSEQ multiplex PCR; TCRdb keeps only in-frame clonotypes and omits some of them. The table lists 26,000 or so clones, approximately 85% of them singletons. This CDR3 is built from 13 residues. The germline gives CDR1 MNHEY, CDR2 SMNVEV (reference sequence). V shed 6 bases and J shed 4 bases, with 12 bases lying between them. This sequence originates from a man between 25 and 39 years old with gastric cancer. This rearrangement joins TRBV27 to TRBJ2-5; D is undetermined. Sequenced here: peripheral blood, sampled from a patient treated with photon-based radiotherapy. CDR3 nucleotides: TGTGCCAGCAGCCGGACGGTGGGAGAGACCCAGTACTTC. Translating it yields CASSRTVGETQYF.